Here is one T cell receptor (beta chain) with its context. These data come from a study of identical twins. The CDR3 contains 15 residues. From germline, CDR1 is KGHSH and CDR2 LQKENI. Trimming removed 6 bases from V and 2 bases from J; junction bases left unmatched: 9. Each donor was a healthy Caucasian. A universal primer binding site was introduced by template switching. The final cDNA contained unique molecular identifiers. TCRdb called the 5' RACE reads again in MiXCR, with one record for every CDR3 protein. This repertoire shows roughly 240,000 distinct CDR3 sequences, 6% to 8% found once; its top ten account for under 6%. These data also formed part of another study, on yellow fever vaccine responses in identical twins.

The chain uses TRBV18 and TRBJ1-2; 7 nucleotides align to TRBD1. The TCR comes from a woman between 18 and 30 years old in good health. Input material: CD8+ T cells sorted from blood. The CDR3 spells CASSPGTALNYGYTF. In nucleotides, the CDR3 is TGTGCCAGCTCTCCCGGGACAGCCCTCAACTATGGCTACACCTTC.